This paragraph reports one T cell receptor (beta chain). The target antigen is unknown. Each TRB cDNA library was prepared by 5' RACE (with UMI labels). TCRdb re-called the 5' RACE reads and shows each CDR3 protein once, DNA omitted. This specimen shows 100,000 to 150,000 distinct CDR3 sequences; the ten leading clones hold 0.45% to 0.6%. These data originate in a study of CXCR3-negative and CXCR3-positive naive CD8 T cells. General study results and limits: Memory CD8+ T cell repertoires were far less diverse than both naive subsets. Naive subsets showed comparable surface CD5, and TCR interaction strength was also inferred from TRB CDR3 physicochemistry.

The sorter processed each CD8+ T cell subset in triplicate at 250,000 to 300,000 cells apiece. Naive CD8+ T cells showed a CD45RO-CCR7+CD27+CD95- phenotype. The length of the CDR3 is 12 residues. The germline gives CDR1 LGHNA, CDR2 YSLEER. The specimen was naive CXCR3- CD8+ T cells from blood. Subset specified: CD45RO-CCR7+CD27+CD95- naive CD8+ T cells lacking CXCR3 (TNR3-). The gene calls are TRBV4-3 and TRBJ2-2. This sequence was found in a human donor in good health. Some clones in this sample may be carry-over from other donors' samples. The CDR3 sequence: CASSPGAGELFF.